These 11 T cell receptor beta chains came from one sample sequenced in a study of OX40 agonist ivuxolimab in advanced cancers. Sequencing used immunoSEQ multiplex PCR; TCRdb keeps in-frame clones, though not all of them. The table has approximately 89,000 clones, approximately 90% seen once. Sample: CD4+ or CD8+ T cells sorted from blood, taken in a trial of the OX40 agonist ivuxolimab. These TCRs come from an adult with an advanced solid tumor such as melanoma, head and neck, liver or kidney cancer.

This clone was observed a few times. The J gene is TRBJ2-7, the V gene TRBV28; perhaps TRBD1 as D (6 bases). From germline, CDR1 is MDHEN and CDR2 SYDVKM. CDR3 size: 14 residues. V shed 6 bases and J shed 2 bases, with 14 bases lying between them. This CDR3 reads CASRKLTGTYEQYF. The CDR3 nucleotides read TGTGCCAGCAGGAAACTAACAGGGACCTACGAGCAGTACTTC.

The J gene is TRBJ1-6, the V gene TRBV6-5; D is uncertain. The CDR3 runs to 13 residues. The V and J ends lost 5 bases and 14 bases respectively, with 16 bases between them. Germline V lookup: CDR1 MNHEY, CDR2 SVGAGI. CDR3 sequence reads: CASSPHGPPTLHF. CDR3 nucleotides: TGTGCCAGCAGTCCCCACGGGCCTCCAACCCTCCACTTT.

This clone was observed a handful of times. This chain joins TRBV9 and TRBJ2-5; TRBD2 matches at 9 bases. V trimming: 0 bases; J trimming: 1 base; junction bases outside the gene matches: 4. This CDR3 has 16 amino acids. Germline CDR1 SGDLS, CDR2 YYNGEE. CDR3 in DNA: TGTGCCAGCAGCGTAGGGTCTAGCGGGGTCCAAGAGACCCAGTACTTC. Its protein is CASSVGSSGVQETQYF.

The chain uses TRBV13 and TRBJ2-3; D unclear. Germline CDR1 reads PRHDT; CDR2 reads FYEKMQ (reference sequence). The CDR3 extends over 15 amino acids. Trimming stripped 3 bases from V and 0 bases from J, with 10 bases between. CDR3 amino acids: CASSFGQGSTDTQYF. The CDR3 DNA sequence: TGTGCCAGCAGCTTTGGGCAAGGGAGCACAGATACGCAGTATTTT.

This sequence joins TRBV6-6 and TRBJ2-2, with D maybe TRBD1 (6 bases). Trimming stripped 2 bases from V and 6 bases from J, with 10 bases between. Germline CDR1 MNHNY, CDR2 SVGAGI (reference sequence). CDR3 length: 14 residues. CDR3 sequence reads: CASSYVEGAGELFF. The CDR3 DNA sequence: TGTGCCAGCAGTTACGTAGAGGGGGCCGGGGAGCTGTTTTTT.

This chain links TRBV15 with TRBJ2-5, with D possibly being TRBD2 (6 bases). Trimming stripped 4 bases from V and 4 bases from J, with 19 bases between. The CDR3 is made up of 16 amino acids. Germline-derived CDR1 and CDR2 are LNHNV and YYDKDF (reference sequence). The CDR3, as DNA: TGTGCCACCAGCATGGGACTCCAGACGCGGGGAGAGACCCAGTACTTC. Its translation is CATSMGLQTRGETQYF.

V gene TRBV7-9 combines with J gene TRBJ2-1, with 7 bases lining up with TRBD2. The CDR3 contains 13 residues. CDR1 and CDR2 from the germline V gene are SEHNR and FQNEAQ (reference sequence). V was clipped by 1 base and J by 10 bases; unmatched bases: 4. In DNA form, the CDR3 reads TGTGCCAGCAGCTTAGTGGAGCGGGGCGAGCAGTTCTTC. Residues: CASSLVERGEQFF.

The chain is built from TRBV5-1 and TRBJ2-7, with TRBD1 identical over 8 bases. Germline CDR1 reads SGHRS; CDR2 reads YFSETQ. CDR3 length: 15 amino acids. The trim removed 0 bases at V and 5 bases at J, leaving 7 bases unmatched. The CDR3 is CASSLAGQGSNEQYF. Here the CDR3 DNA reads TGCGCCAGCAGCTTGGCCGGACAGGGTTCCAACGAGCAGTACTTC.

V is TRBV7-9 and J is TRBJ1-1, with D possibly matching TRBD1 (5 bases). The CDR3 is 12 amino acids. V dropped 9 bases and J dropped 2 bases, with 10 bases sitting between them. Looked up from germline, CDR1 is SEHNR and CDR2 is FQNEAQ (reference sequence). CDR3 sequence: CARTEPNTEAFF. The CDR3 nucleotides read TGTGCCAGGACAGAGCCCAACACTGAAGCTTTCTTT.

The rearrangement uses TRBV5-1 and TRBJ1-1; 7 bases fit TRBD1. The CDR3 totals 14 residues. Germline trimming cut 4 bases from V and 4 bases from J; bases unmatched to any gene: 7. Germline V gene lookup returns CDR1 SGHRS and CDR2 YFSETQ. The CDR3 protein is CASSTQGFGTEAFF. CDR3 bases: TGCGCCAGCAGCACACAGGGGTTTGGCACTGAAGCTTTCTTT.

V and J are TRBV10-2 and TRBJ2-1; 7 bases fit TRBD2. Germline trimming cut 6 bases from V and 1 base from J; bases unmatched to any gene: 6. This CDR3 contains 15 residues. Germline V gene data show CDR1 as WSHSY and CDR2 as SAAADI. As DNA, the CDR3 is TGCGCCAGCAGGGTCGGCGGGAGTTCCTACAATGAGCAGTTCTTC. This gives the protein CASRVGGSSYNEQFF.